These T cell receptor beta chains were read from a single sample in a study of T cell responses to AZD1222 COVID-19 vaccine. Method: immunoSEQ multiplex PCR; TCRdb's copy keeps in-frame clones and lacks some. This table holds more than 150,000 clones, around 89% found once. Sequencing was performed on peripheral blood, taken on day 0 of AZD1222 vaccination. The receptors originated from an adult in good health. CDR3s include the opening cysteine and the closing phenylalanine or tryptophan. Each record gives: V gene, clone size, D gene, J gene, CDR3 DNA, CDR3 protein. D genes are given only for firm matches. The listing skips clone size in some rows; elsewhere it reads once, few, many or a size class.

TRBV7-9	.	.	TRBJ1-1	TGTGCCAGCAGCTTATTCCAGGCCGTGAACACTGAAGCTTTCTTT	CASSLFQAVNTEAFF
TRBV9	.	.	TRBJ2-2	TGTGCCAGCAGCGTGGGTTCCGGACCCGCCAATGGGGAGCTGTTTTTT	CASSVGSGPANGELFF
TRBV19	once	.	TRBJ1-4	TGTGCCAGTAGTGGGCGAACGGCTGAAAAACTGTTTTTT	CASSGRTAEKLFF
TRBV7-2	.	TRBD1	TRBJ2-3	TGTGCCAGCAGCTTAGTGGGACAGCGAGGCACAGATACGCAGTATTTT	CASSLVGQRGTDTQYF
TRBV7-9	.	TRBD1	TRBJ1-6	TGTGCCAGCAGCTCCGACAGGGGCGGTTCACCCCTCCACTTT	CASSSDRGGSPLHF
TRBV7-8	.	.	TRBJ2-7	TGTGCCAGCAGCCTTACTGGCCCCAGCGACTACGAGCAGTACTTC	CASSLTGPSDYEQYF
TRBV19	.	TRBD1	TRBJ1-2	TGTGCCAGTAGTATCCGACAGGGAGGAGGCTACACCTTC	CASSIRQGGGYTF
TRBV19	.	TRBD1	TRBJ1-2	TGTGCCAGTAGTATGGAGACGGACAGGGTTGGCTACACCTTC	CASSMETDRVGYTF
TRBV28	.	.	TRBJ2-7	TGTGCCAGCAGTTTATGGACTCCAGAGACCTCCGAGCAGTACTTC	CASSLWTPETSEQYF
TRBV18	.	.	TRBJ2-7	TGTGCCAGCTCACCATTAGCTGACTACGAGCAGTACTTC	CASSPLADYEQYF
TRBV5-5	.	.	TRBJ2-1	TGTGCCAGCAGCTCCCAAGGGGAGTCCTACAATGAGCAGTTCTTC	CASSSQGESYNEQFF
TRBV11-3	.	TRBD1	TRBJ2-7	TGTGCCAGCAGCCCCGGACAGGGTTCCTACGAGCAGTACTTC	CASSPGQGSYEQYF
TRBV7-9	.	.	TRBJ2-2	TGTGCCAGCAGCTCTCCACAAGGGGCTCCGAACACCGGGGAGCTGTTTTTT	CASSSPQGAPNTGELFF
TRBV10-3	.	TRBD1	TRBJ2-7	TGTGCCTCGCGCGAGTATCGGGACAGGGTTTTCTTC	CASREYRDRVFF
TRBV7-9	.	.	TRBJ1-4	TGTGCCAGCAGCTTAGTGACAGCCGGGGGCGAAAAACTGTTTTTT	CASSLVTAGGEKLFF
TRBV11-2	.	.	TRBJ2-3	TGTGCCAGCAGCTCCCTGCGGGCCCTCACAGATACGCAGTATTTT	CASSSLRALTDTQYF
TRBV25-1	.	.	TRBJ2-2	TGTGCCAGCAGTCACACCGGGGAGCTGTTTTTT	CASSHTGELFF
TRBV24-1	.	.	TRBJ1-5	TGTGCCACCAGTGATTCACTCAGGGGATACAATCAGCCCCAGCATTTT	CATSDSLRGYNQPQHF
TRBV4-1	.	TRBD2	TRBJ2-5	TGCGCCAGCAGCCAGGGACTAGCGGGAGGAGAGACCCAGTACTTC	CASSQGLAGGETQYF
TRBV28	.	.	TRBJ1-5	TGTGCCAGCAGTTTACCTGGATTGGGGGGTCAGCCCCAGCATTTT	CASSLPGLGGQPQHF
TRBV3-1/TRBV3-2	.	TRBD2	TRBJ2-5	TGTGCCAGCAGTCGGGGGGGAGAGACCCAGTACTTC	CASSRGGETQYF
TRBV12-5	.	TRBD2	TRBJ2-2	TGTGCTAGTGCCCTAGGGGCTAGCGGGAGGTCCAGCGGGGAGCTGTTTTTT	CASALGASGRSSGELFF
TRBV10-3	.	.	TRBJ2-7	TGTGCCATCAGTGAGTTTGGGGCCAAAAACGAGCAGTACTTC	CAISEFGAKNEQYF
TRBV5-6	.	TRBD2	TRBJ2-7	TGTGCCAGCAGCTTGCCAGCGGGAGCGTACGAGCAGTACTTC	CASSLPAGAYEQYF